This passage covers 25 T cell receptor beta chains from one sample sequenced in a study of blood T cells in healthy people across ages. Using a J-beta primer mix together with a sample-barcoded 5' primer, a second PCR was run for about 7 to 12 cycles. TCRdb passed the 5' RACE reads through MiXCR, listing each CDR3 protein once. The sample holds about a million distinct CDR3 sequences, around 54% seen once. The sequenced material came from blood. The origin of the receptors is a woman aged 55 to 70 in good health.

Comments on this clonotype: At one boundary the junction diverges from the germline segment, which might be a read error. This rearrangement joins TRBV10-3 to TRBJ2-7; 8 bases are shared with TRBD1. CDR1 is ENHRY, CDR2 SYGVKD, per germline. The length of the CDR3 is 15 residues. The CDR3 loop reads CTISGGRDRCYEQYF. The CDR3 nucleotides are TGTACCATCAGTGGGGGACGGGACAGGTGCTACGAGCAGTACTTC.

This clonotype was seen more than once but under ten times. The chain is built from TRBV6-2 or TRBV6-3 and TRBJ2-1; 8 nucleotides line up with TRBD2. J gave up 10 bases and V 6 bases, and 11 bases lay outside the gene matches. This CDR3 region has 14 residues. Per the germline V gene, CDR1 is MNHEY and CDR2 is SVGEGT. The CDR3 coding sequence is TGTGCCAGCAGAATGACTAGCGTTAATCAGGAGCAGTTCTTC. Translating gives CASRMTSVNQEQFF.

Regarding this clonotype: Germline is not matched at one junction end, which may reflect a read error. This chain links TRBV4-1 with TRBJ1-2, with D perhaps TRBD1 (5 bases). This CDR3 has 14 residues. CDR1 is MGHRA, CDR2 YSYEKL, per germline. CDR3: CANSQVKGRDGYTF. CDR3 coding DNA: TGCGCCAACAGCCAAGTTAAGGGGCGAGATGGCTACACCTTC.

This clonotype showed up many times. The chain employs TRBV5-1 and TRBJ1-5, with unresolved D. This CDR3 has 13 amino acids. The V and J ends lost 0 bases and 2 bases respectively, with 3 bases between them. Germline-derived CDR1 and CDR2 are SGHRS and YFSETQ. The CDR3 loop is CASSLVGNQPQHF. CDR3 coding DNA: TGCGCCAGCAGCTTGGTTGGCAATCAGCCCCAGCATTTT.

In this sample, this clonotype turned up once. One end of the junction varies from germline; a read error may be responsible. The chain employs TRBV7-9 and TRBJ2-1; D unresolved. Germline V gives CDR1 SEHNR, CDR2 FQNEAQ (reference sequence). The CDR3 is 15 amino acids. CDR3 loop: CATAYLGSSYNEQFF. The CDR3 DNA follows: TGCGCCACAGCTTACCTGGGTAGCTCCTACAATGAGCAGTTCTTC.

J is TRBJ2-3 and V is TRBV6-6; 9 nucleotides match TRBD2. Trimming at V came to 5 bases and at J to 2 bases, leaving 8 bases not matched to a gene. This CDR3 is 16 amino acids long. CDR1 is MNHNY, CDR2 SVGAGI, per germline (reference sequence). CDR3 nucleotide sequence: TGTGCCAGCAGTGGGGGTAGCGGGGGTCACACAGATACGCAGTATTTT. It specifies CASSGGSGGHTDTQYF.

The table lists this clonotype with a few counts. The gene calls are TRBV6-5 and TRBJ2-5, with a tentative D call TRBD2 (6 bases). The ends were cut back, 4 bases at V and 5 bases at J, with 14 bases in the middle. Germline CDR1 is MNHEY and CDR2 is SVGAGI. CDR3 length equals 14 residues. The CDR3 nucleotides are TGTGCCAGCAGTTTTAGCGGCCCAACGGAGACCCAGTACTTC. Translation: CASSFSGPTETQYF.

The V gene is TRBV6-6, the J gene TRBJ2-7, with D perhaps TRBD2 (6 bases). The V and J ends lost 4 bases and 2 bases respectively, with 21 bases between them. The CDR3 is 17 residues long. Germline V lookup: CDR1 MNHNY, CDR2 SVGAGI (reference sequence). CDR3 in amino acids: CASSSPTGLLQAYEQYF. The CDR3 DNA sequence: TGTGCCAGCAGTTCCCCCACAGGACTACTTCAAGCCTACGAGCAGTACTTC.

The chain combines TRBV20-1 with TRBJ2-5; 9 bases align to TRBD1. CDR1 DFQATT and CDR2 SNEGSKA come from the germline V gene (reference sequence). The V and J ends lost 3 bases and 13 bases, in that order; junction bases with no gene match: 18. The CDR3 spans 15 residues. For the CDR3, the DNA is TGCAGTGCTAGCCTCTATGTGGGACAGGGAGGCTTTGGGTACTTC. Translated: CSASLYVGQGGFGYF.

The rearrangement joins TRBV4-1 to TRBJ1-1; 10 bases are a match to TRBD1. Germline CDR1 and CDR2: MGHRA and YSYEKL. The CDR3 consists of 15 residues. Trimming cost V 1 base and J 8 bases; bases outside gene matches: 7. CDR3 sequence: CASSQGGQGLSEAFF. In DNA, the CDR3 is TGCGCCAGCAGCCAAGGGGGACAGGGGCTATCCGAAGCTTTCTTT.

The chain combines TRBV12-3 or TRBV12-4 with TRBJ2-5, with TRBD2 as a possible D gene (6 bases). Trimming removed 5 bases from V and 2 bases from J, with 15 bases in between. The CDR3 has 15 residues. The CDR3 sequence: CASSAGRAEQETQYF. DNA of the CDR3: TGTGCCAGCAGTGCGGGACGAGCGGAGCAAGAGACCCAGTACTTC.

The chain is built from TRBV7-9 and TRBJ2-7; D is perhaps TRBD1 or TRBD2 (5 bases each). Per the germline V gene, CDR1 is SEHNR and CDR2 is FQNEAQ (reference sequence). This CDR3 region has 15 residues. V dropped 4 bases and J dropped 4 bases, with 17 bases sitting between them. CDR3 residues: CASSSGPTDQYEQYF. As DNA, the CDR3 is TGTGCCAGCAGCTCGGGACCGACAGACCAGTACGAGCAGTACTTC. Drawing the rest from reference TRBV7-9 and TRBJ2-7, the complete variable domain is DTGVSQNPRHKITKRGQNVTFRCDPISEHNRLYWYRQTLGQGPEFLTYFQNEAQLEKSRLLSDRFSAERPKGSFSTLEIQRTEQGDSAMYLCASSSGPTDQYEQYFGPGTRLTVT.

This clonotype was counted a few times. The chain's CDR3 is CSVEWAENTEAFF. The CDR3 region has the DNA TGCAGCGTTGAATGGGCAGAGAACACTGAAGCTTTCTTT. The chain has TRBV29-1 and TRBJ1-1; D is uncertain. The CDR3 has 13 residues. Per the germline V gene, CDR1 is SQVTM and CDR2 is ANQGSEA. Trimming removed 2 bases at V and 1 base at J, with 8 bases between.

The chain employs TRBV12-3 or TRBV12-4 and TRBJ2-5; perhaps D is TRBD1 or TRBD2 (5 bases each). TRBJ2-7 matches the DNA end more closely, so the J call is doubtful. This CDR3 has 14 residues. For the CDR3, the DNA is TGTGCCAGCAAGAGGGGCTCGACGCCAGGCGAGCAGTACTTC. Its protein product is CASKRGSTPGEQYF.

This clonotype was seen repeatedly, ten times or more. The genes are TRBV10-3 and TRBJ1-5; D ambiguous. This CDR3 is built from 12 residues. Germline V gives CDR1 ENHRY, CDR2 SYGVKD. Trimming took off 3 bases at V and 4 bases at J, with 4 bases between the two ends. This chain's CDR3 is CAISDSNQPQHF. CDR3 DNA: TGTGCCATCAGTGACAGTAATCAGCCCCAGCATTTT.

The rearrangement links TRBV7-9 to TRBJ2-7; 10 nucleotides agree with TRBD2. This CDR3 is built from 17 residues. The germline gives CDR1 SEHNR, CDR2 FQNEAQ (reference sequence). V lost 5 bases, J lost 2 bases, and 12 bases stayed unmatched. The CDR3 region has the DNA TGTGCCAGCAGCAGGGACCTCGGGACTAGCGCACCCTACGAGCAGTACTTC. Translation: CASSRDLGTSAPYEQYF.

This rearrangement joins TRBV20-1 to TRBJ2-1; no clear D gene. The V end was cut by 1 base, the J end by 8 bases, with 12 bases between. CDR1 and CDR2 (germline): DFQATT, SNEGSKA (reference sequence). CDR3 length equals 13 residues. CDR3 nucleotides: TGCAGTGCTAGAGGGAATAAAGTTGATGAGCAGTTCTTC. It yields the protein CSARGNKVDEQFF.

CDR3 in amino acids: CASRNTGADSNQPQHF. The CDR3 DNA follows: TGTGCCAGCAGAAACACAGGGGCCGATAGCAATCAGCCCCAGCATTTT. The rearrangement joins TRBV7-2 to TRBJ1-5, with TRBD1 identical over 7 bases. V was clipped by 6 bases and J by 0 bases; unmatched bases: 8. CDR3 size: 16 residues. Germline CDR1 and CDR2: SGHTA and FQGNSA.

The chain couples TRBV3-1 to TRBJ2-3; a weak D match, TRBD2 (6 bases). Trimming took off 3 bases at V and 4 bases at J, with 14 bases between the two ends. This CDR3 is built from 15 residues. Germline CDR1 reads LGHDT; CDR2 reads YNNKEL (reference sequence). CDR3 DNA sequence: TGTGCCAGCAGCCATCTCGTTAGCGGTGCAGATACGCAGTATTTT. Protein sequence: CASSHLVSGADTQYF.

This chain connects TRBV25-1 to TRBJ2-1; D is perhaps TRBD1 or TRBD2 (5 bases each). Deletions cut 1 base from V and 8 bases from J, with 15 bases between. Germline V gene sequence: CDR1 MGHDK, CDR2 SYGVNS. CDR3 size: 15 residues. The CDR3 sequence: CASSESRETEHEQFF. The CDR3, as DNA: TGTGCCAGCAGTGAATCTAGGGAGACAGAACATGAGCAGTTCTTC.

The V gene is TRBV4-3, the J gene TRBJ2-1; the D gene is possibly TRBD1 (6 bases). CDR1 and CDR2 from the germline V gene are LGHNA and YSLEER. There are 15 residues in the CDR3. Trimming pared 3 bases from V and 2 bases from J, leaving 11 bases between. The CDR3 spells CASSQDKGAYNEQFF. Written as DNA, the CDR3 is TGCGCCAGCAGCCAGGATAAGGGGGCCTACAATGAGCAGTTCTTC.

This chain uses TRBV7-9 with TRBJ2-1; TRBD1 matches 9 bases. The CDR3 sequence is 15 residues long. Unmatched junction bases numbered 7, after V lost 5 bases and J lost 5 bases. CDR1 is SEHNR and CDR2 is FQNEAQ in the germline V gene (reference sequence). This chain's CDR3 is CASSRGGQGNNEQFF. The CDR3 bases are TGTGCCAGCAGCCGCGGGGGACAGGGAAACAATGAGCAGTTCTTC.

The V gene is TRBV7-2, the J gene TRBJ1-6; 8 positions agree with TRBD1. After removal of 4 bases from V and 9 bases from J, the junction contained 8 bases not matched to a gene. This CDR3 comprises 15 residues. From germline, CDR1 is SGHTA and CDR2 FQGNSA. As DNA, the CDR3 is TGTGCCAGCAGCTCTCCCCGGGACAGGAGTTCACCCCTCCACTTT. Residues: CASSSPRDRSSPLHF.

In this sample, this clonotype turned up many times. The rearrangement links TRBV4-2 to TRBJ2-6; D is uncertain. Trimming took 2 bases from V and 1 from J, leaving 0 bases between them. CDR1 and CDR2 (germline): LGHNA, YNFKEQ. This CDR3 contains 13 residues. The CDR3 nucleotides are TGTGCCAGCAGCCAATCTGGGGCCAACGTCCTGACTTTC. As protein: CASSQSGANVLTF.

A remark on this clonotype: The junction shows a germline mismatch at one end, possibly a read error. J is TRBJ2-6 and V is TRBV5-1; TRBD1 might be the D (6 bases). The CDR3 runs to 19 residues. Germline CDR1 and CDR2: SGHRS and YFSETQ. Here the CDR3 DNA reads TGCGCCACCAGCCCAACCGGGACACCTGTTAACTCTGGGGCCAACGTCCTGACTTTC. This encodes CATSPTGTPVNSGANVLTF.